Sequencing of this TCR beta chain was carried out in a study of naive and memory T cell subsets. This clonotype was recorded a few times. Ligated cDNA underwent four rounds of PCR with nested alpha and beta constant region primers and SP2. Each CDR3 protein is one row after TCRdb ran MiXCR on the UMI-ligation and nested PCR reads. The sample comprises over 20,000 distinct CDR3 sequences, roughly 5.2% of which are singletons, and around 7.4% rests with the top ten. An oligonucleotide containing a UMI was ligated to the 3' end of TCR cDNA. The CDR3 loop spans 16 amino acids. CDR1 and CDR2 from the germline V gene are MNHEY and SVGEGT. V was pared by 8 bases and J by 4 bases, with 23 bases between.

The sequencing input was blood. This TCR derives from an adult in good health. This chain joins TRBV6-2 or TRBV6-3 and TRBJ1-1; D might be TRBD1 (6 bases). The CDR3 sequence is CASERQIPGVGTEAFF. The CDR3 DNA is TGTGCCAGCGAACGACAAATTCCAGGGGTCGGCACTGAAGCTTTCTTT.